This entry describes one T cell receptor (beta chain). The CDR3 has 15 amino acids. Between the trimmed V and J ends, which lost 8 bases and 1 base, there was a span of 17 bases. From germline, CDR1 is SGHNT and CDR2 YENEEA. These data come from a study of cytomegalovirus exposure and HLA in healthy donors. 60 Vbeta and 13 Jbeta primers were used in PCR. Using immunoSEQ multiplex PCR, the repertoire was profiled, and TCRdb retains in-frame clones only, with some absent. The sample consists of 55,000 or so clones, around 72% of them appearing once. Sequencing input: PBMCs. The source is a man between 18 and 35 years old in good health and CMV-seronegative. This chain uses TRBV11-3 with TRBJ2-5, with D possibly matching TRBD1 (6 bases). This CDR3 is CASSDSRQAQETQYF. CDR3 nucleotides: TGTGCCAGCTCAGACTCCCGACAGGCCCAAGAGACCCAGTACTTC.